The rows below give T cell receptor beta chains drawn from one sample of a study of siplizumab effects on memory and regulatory T cells. Only in-frame clones appear in the TCRdb table, and some are missing; sequencing was by immunoSEQ multiplex PCR. Here the sample spans tens of thousands of clones, 91% being singletons. The specimen was CD8+ T cells sorted from blood. These receptor sequences come from a human donor in good health. Each CDR3 is given with its conserved first and last residue. D genes are given only for firm matches. The size entry is marked missing in some rows and otherwise reads once, few, many or a size class.

clone size	V gene	J gene	D gene	CDR3 DNA	CDR3 protein
NA	TRBV7-9	TRBJ1-2	NA	TGTGCCAGCAGCTTAGAGGCAGGGTATGGCTACACCTTC	CASSLEAGYGYTF
NA	TRBV19	TRBJ1-1	NA	TGTGCCAGTAGTACCCGGGACTTCGACACTGAAGCTTTCTTT	CASSTRDFDTEAFF
NA	TRBV7-8	TRBJ2-2	NA	TGTGCCAGCAGCTTAGTTTGGGACACCGGGGAGCTGTTTTTT	CASSLVWDTGELFF
NA	TRBV7-8	TRBJ2-7	TRBD2	TGTGCCAGCAGCCTCCTGACTAGCGGTACCTACGAGCAGTACTTC	CASSLLTSGTYEQYF
NA	TRBV11-2	TRBJ2-7	TRBD1	TGTGCCAGCAGCCGTGGGACAGGGGGATCCGACGAGCAGTACTTC	CASSRGTGGSDEQYF
NA	TRBV5-1	TRBJ2-3	TRBD1	TGCGCCAGCAGCTGGGGACAGGGGGGGGGAGATACGCAGTATTTT	CASSWGQGGGDTQYF
NA	TRBV6-4	TRBJ2-7	NA	TGTGCCAGCAGTTACGCTCGGGTCGCCTACGAGCAGTACTTC	CASSYARVAYEQYF
NA	TRBV19	TRBJ1-1	NA	TGTGCCAGTAGTATTTCAAGTAGCACTGAAGCTTTCTTT	CASSISSSTEAFF
NA	TRBV5-4	TRBJ1-2	NA	TGTGCCAGCAGCTTCAAGACAGGCCTCGGCTACACCTTC	CASSFKTGLGYTF
NA	TRBV7-9	TRBJ2-2	NA	TGTGCCAGCAGCTTCGGTGGGGCTAGGGCCGGGGAGCTGTTTTTT	CASSFGGARAGELFF
NA	TRBV5-1	TRBJ1-1	NA	TGCGCCAGCAGCTTGCGGTGGTCGAACACTGAAGCTTTCTTT	CASSLRWSNTEAFF
NA	TRBV4-1	TRBJ1-2	NA	TGCGCCAGCAGCCAAGTATTAGAGAATGCTAACTATGGCTACACCTTC	CASSQVLENANYGYTF
NA	TRBV7-3	TRBJ2-7	NA	TGTGCCAGCAGTCCGCCGGGACTCCCTTCCGAGCAGTACTTC	CASSPPGLPSEQYF
NA	TRBV15	TRBJ2-3	NA	TGTGCCACCAGCAGAGTCCGACAGGCGTACACAGATACGCAGTATTTT	CATSRVRQAYTDTQYF
NA	TRBV4-1	TRBJ1-2	NA	TGCGCCAGCAGCCAAGAGGTACAGGATAACTATGGCTACACCTTC	CASSQEVQDNYGYTF
NA	TRBV6-5	TRBJ2-1	TRBD2	TGTGCCAGCGATAGCGGGATCACTGAGCAGTTCTTC	CASDSGITEQFF
NA	TRBV14	TRBJ1-2	NA	TGTGCCAGCAGCCAATTCAGAAACTATGGCTACACCTTC	CASSQFRNYGYTF
once	TRBV4-2	TRBJ2-1	TRBD2	TGTGCCAGCAGCCAAGCCCTAGCGGGGGGGTATGAGCAGTTCTTC	CASSQALAGGYEQFF
NA	TRBV30	TRBJ1-3	NA	TGTGCCTGGAGTGTAATAAACTCTGGAAACACCATATATTTT	CAWSVINSGNTIYF
NA	TRBV10-1	TRBJ2-1	TRBD2	TGCGCCGGAGCGGGAGGATACAATGAGCAGTTCTTC	CAGAGGYNEQFF
NA	TRBV6-1	TRBJ2-5	NA	TGTGCCAGCAGTGAAAAAGCCAGATACTTGGGAGAGACCCAGTACTTC	CASSEKARYLGETQYF
NA	TRBV7-9	TRBJ2-5	TRBD1	TGTGCCAGCAGTCAGGACAGGGAAGAGACCCAGTACTTC	CASSQDREETQYF
NA	TRBV6-5	TRBJ2-5	TRBD1	TGTGCCAGCAGTTACGGTGGGACAGTGGAGACCCAGTACTTC	CASSYGGTVETQYF
NA	TRBV7-8	TRBJ2-7	TRBD2	TGTGCCAGCAGCTCGAATAGACTAGCGGGGGTCTACGAGCAGTACTTC	CASSSNRLAGVYEQYF
NA	TRBV5-4	TRBJ2-1	NA	TGTGCCAGCAGCACCGGTAATGAGCAGTTCTTC	CASSTGNEQFF
NA	TRBV6-1	TRBJ2-2	NA	TGTGCCAGCAGTTTTACAGGGTCCGGGGAGCTGTTTTTT	CASSFTGSGELFF
once	TRBV6-5	TRBJ1-2	NA	TGTGCCAGCAGTGTCCCGGAAAAGGGATGGGGCTACACCTTC	CASSVPEKGWGYTF
once	TRBV10-3	TRBJ2-7	TRBD2	TGTGCCATCAGGGAAGGACTAGCGCAGACCTACGAGCAGTACTTC	CAIREGLAQTYEQYF
NA	TRBV12-2	TRBJ2-7	NA	TGTGCAAGTCGCTCCCTCGGGTTGGGGGTTGAGCAGTACTTC	CASRSLGLGVEQYF
once	TRBV5-6	TRBJ2-1	NA	TGTGCCAGCAGCTGGGAAGATGACAGCTCCTACAATGAGCAGTTCTTC	CASSWEDDSSYNEQFF
NA	TRBV19	TRBJ2-7	TRBD1	TGTGCCAGTAGTATAGCGACAGGGTTCGAGCAGTACTTC	CASSIATGFEQYF
NA	TRBV7-9	TRBJ2-2	NA	TGTGCCAGCAGCTCCTCGGGGGGCGGTTGGACCGGGGAGCTGTTTTTT	CASSSSGGGWTGELFF
few	TRBV4-1	TRBJ2-5	NA	TGCGCCAGCAGCCAGGAAGAGACCCAGTACTTC	CASSQEETQYF
once	TRBV6-5	TRBJ2-7	TRBD2	TGTGCCAGCAGTTACGGTATTGGTAGCGGGAGTAGGGAGCAGTACTTC	CASSYGIGSGSREQYF
NA	TRBV5-4	TRBJ2-1	NA	TGTGCCAGCAGCATCGACAGCTACAATGAGCAGTTCTTC	CASSIDSYNEQFF
NA	TRBV14	TRBJ2-6	TRBD1	TGTGCCAGCAGCCACGGGGACAGGAGCTCTGGGGCCAACGTCCTGACTTTC	CASSHGDRSSGANVLTF
NA	TRBV27	TRBJ2-7	NA	TGTGCCAGCAGTTGGTCCAAGTCCTACGAGCAGTACTTC	CASSWSKSYEQYF
NA	TRBV6-6	TRBJ2-1	NA	TGTGCCAGCAGTTACGGGGTGAGTGAGCAGTTCTTC	CASSYGVSEQFF
NA	TRBV19	TRBJ1-1	NA	TGTGCCAGTAGTATCTCGGTGAACACTGAAGCTTTCTTT	CASSISVNTEAFF
NA	TRBV27	TRBJ1-2	NA	TGTGCCAGCGGCCACTCCCTCACCCTAGCTAACTATGGCTACACCTTC	CASGHSLTLANYGYTF
NA	TRBV25-1	TRBJ1-1	NA	TGTGCCAGCAGGACGGTCGGCGAGGCTTTCTTT	CASRTVGEAFF
NA	TRBV2	TRBJ2-5	TRBD1	TGTGCCAGCAGACCCGGACAGGGGAGGTTCCCGGAGACCCAGTACTTC	CASRPGQGRFPETQYF